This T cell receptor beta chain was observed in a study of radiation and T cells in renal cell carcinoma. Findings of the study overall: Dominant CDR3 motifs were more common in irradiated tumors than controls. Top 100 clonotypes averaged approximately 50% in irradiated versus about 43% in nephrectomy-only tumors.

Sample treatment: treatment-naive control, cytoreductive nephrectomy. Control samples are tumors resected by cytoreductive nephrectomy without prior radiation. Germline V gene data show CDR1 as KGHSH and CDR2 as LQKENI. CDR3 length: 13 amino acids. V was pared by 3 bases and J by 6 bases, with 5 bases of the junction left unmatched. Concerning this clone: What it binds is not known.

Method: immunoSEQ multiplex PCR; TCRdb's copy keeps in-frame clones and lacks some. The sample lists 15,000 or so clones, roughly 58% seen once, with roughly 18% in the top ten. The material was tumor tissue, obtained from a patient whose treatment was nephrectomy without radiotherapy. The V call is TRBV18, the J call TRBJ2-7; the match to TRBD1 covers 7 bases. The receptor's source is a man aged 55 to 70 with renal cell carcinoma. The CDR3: CASSPYAGGEQYF. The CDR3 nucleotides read TGTGCCAGCTCACCGTACGCAGGGGGCGAGCAGTACTTC.